This T cell receptor (beta chain) was sequenced for a study of blood T cell repertoires in COVID-19. Study-wide background: Acute and convalescent COVID-19 samples came from the United States, Italy and Spain.

Authors' data handling: It was from reference gene primer amplification that nucleated cell counts were estimated. The assay was immunoSEQ multiplex PCR, and TCRdb's table has in-frame clones only and misses some. V and J calls and clone size are as listed in that table; D and trimming were resolved from the DNA. The sample carries around 190,000 clones, roughly 87% recorded once. V lost 0 bases and J lost 5; bases outside the gene matches: 2. The CDR3 contains 15 residues. The germline V gene has CDR1 SGHVS and CDR2 FNYEAQ. Participant-given clinical history determined each cohort assignment. This TCR was sampled from a man aged 18 to 29 with acute COVID-19. The chain recombines TRBV7-6 with TRBJ1-5, with TRBD1 matching over 9 bases. The specimen sequenced was PBMCs or T cells enriched from blood (not recorded which). Here the CDR3 reads CASSLAGDRDQPQHF. CDR3 in DNA: TGTGCCAGCAGCTTAGCCGGGGACAGGGATCAGCCCCAGCATTTT.